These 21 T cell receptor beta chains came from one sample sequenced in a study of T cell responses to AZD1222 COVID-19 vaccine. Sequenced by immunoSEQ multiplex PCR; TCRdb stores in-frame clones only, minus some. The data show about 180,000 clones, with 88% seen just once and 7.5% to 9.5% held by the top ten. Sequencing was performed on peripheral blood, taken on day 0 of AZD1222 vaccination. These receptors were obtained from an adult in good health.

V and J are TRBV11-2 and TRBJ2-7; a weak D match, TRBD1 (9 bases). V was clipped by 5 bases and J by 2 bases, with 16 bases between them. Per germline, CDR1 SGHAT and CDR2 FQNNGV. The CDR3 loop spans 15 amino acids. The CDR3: CASSRGGTGTYEQYF. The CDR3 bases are TGTGCCAGCAGCCGCGGGGGGACAGGGACCTACGAGCAGTACTTC.

CDR3 in amino acids: CASSYPTGKVNSPLHF. For the CDR3, the DNA is TGTGCCAGCAGTTACCCGACAGGGAAGGTGAATTCACCCCTCCACTTT. This chain joins TRBV6-2 or TRBV6-3 and TRBJ1-6, with 7 bases identical to TRBD1. V dropped 2 bases and J dropped 7; count of bases not matched to a gene: 8. Germline V gene lookup returns CDR1 MNHEY and CDR2 SVGEGT. The CDR3 runs 16 residues.

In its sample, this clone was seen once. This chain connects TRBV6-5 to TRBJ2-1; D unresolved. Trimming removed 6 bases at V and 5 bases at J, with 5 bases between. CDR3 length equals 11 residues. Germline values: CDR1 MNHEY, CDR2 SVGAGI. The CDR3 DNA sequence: TGTGCCAGCAGACCCAACAATGAGCAGTTCTTC. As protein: CASRPNNEQFF.

The CDR3 bases are TGTGCCAGCAGCTTAGAGGTGGCACCCTCCTACGAGCAGTACTTC. Translation gives CASSLEVAPSYEQYF. The chain uses TRBV7-8 and TRBJ2-7; D unclear. Trimming cost V 1 base and J 0 bases, with 10 bases left between them. Per the germline V gene, CDR1 is SGHVS and CDR2 is FQNEAQ. CDR3 size: 15 residues.

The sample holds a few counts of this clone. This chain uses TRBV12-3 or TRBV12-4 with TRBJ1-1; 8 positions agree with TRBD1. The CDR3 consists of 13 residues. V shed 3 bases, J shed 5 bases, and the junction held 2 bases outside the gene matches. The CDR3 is CASSLTGVTEAFF. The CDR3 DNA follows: TGTGCCAGCAGTTTGACAGGGGTTACTGAAGCTTTCTTT.

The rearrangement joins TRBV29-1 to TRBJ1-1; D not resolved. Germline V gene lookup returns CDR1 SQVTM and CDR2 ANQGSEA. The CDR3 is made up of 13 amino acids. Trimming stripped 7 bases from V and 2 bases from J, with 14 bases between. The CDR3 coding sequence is TGCAGCGCAGGCGGAGGGTACAACACTGAAGCTTTCTTT. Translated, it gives CSAGGGYNTEAFF.

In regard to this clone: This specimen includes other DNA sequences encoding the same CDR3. CDR3 bases: TGTGCCAGCAGTCCCGGACGGAACACTGAAGCTTTCTTT. As protein: CASSPGRNTEAFF. The genes are TRBV12-3 or TRBV12-4 and TRBJ1-1; D not certain. This CDR3 comprises 13 residues. V lost 5 bases and J 1 base, leaving 8 bases between the germline ends.

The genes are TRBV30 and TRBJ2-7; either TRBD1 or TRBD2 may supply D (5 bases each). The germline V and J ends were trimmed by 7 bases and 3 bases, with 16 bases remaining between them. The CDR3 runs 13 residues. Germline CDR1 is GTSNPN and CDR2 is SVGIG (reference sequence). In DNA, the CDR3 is TGTGCCTTTGAGGGACCGTCATACTACGAGCAGTACTTC. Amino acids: CAFEGPSYYEQYF.

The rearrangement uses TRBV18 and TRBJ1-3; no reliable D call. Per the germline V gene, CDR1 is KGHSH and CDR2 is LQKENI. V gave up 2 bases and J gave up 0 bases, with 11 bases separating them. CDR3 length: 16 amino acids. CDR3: CASSPSGPNSGNTIYF. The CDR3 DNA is TGTGCCAGCTCACCATCTGGACCCAACTCTGGAAACACCATATATTTT.

This CDR3 is CASSLNSNQPQHF. CDR3 nucleotide sequence: TGCGCCAGCAGCCTAAATAGCAATCAGCCCCAGCATTTT. V and J are TRBV4-1 and TRBJ1-5; D is uncertain. Germline V CDR1 and CDR2: MGHRA, YSYEKL. This CDR3 region has 13 residues. Deletions cut 4 bases from V and 0 bases from J, with 4 bases between.

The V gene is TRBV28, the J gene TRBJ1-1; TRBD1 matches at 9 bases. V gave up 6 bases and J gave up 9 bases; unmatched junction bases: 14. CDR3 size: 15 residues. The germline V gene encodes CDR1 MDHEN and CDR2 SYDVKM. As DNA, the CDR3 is TGTGCCAGCAGGACAACAGGGGGCGTTTTAAGGAAAGCTTTCTTT. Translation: CASRTTGGVLRKAFF.

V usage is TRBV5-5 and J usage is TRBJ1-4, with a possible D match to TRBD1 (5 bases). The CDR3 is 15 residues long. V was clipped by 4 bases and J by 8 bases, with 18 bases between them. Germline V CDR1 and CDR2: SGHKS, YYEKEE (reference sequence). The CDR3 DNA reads TGTGCCAGCAGCGCCGGACCGAGGGGAGAGGAAAAACTGTTTTTT. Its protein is CASSAGPRGEEKLFF.

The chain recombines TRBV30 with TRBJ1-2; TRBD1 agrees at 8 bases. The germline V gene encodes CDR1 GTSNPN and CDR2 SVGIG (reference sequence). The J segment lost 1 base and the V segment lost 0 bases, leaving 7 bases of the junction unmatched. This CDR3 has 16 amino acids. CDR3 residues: CAWSVPRTGINYGYTF. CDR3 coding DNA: TGTGCCTGGAGTGTACCCCGGACAGGGATTAACTATGGCTACACCTTC.

CDR3 nucleotide sequence: TGCGCCAGCAGTGAGATGCCTAGGTCTGGAAACACCATATATTTT. Its protein is CASSEMPRSGNTIYF. This sequence joins TRBV23-1 and TRBJ1-3, with no clear D. TRBV23-1 is an ORF for which the function is uncertain. V dropped 5 bases and J dropped 1 base, with 12 bases sitting between them. This CDR3 has 15 amino acids.

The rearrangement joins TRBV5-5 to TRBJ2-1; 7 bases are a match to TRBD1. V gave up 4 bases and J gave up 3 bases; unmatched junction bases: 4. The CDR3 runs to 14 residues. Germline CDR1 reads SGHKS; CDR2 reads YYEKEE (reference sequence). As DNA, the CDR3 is TGTGCCAGCAGCAAGGGGGCCTACTACAATGAGCAGTTCTTC. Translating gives CASSKGAYYNEQFF.

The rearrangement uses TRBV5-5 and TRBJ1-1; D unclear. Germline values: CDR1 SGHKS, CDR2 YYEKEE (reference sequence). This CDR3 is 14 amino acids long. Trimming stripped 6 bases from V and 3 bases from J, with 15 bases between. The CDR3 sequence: CASMDNMADTEAFF. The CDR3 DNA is TGTGCCAGCATGGATAACATGGCGGACACTGAAGCTTTCTTT.

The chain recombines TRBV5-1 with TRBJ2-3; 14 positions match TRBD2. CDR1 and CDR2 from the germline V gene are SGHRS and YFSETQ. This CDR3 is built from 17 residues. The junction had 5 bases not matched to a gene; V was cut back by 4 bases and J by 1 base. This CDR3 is CASSLGTSGGRTDTQYF. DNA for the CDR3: TGCGCCAGCAGCCTGGGGACTAGCGGGGGCCGCACAGATACGCAGTATTTT.

CDR3 coding DNA: TGTGCCAGCAGCTTGCCGGGACGGTTCTCTGGCTACACCTTC. Its translation is CASSLPGRFSGYTF. The V call is TRBV5-4, the J call TRBJ1-2; the D gene is possibly TRBD1 (5 bases). Between the trimmed V and J ends, which lost 1 base and 7 bases, there was a span of 14 bases. The CDR3 extends over 14 amino acids. Germline V gene lookup returns CDR1 SGHNT and CDR2 YYREEE (reference sequence).

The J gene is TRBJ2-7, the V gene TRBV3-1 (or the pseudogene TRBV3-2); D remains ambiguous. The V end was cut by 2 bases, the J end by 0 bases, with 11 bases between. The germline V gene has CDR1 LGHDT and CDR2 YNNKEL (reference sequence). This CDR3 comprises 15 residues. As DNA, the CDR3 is TGTGCCAGCAGCCAACGTCCAGTAAGCTCCTACGAGCAGTACTTC. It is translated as CASSQRPVSSYEQYF.

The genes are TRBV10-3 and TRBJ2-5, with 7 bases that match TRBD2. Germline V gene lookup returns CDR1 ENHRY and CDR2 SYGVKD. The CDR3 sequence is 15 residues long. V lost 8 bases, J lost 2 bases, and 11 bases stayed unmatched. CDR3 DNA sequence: TGTGCCATCGGTCTCAGCGGGGCTGGGCAAGAGACCCAGTACTTC. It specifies CAIGLSGAGQETQYF.

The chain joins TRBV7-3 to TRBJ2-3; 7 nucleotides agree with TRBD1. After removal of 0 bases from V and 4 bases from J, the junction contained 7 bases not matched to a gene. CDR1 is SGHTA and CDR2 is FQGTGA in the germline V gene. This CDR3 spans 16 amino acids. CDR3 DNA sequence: TGTGCCAGCAGCTTAACTAGACAGGGCAGGTCAGATACGCAGTATTTT. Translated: CASSLTRQGRSDTQYF.